The sequence of this T cell receptor beta chain was determined in a study of T-cell memory formation after mild COVID-19. This clonotype was counted between two and nine times. Its antigen remains unknown. Employing constant-segment primers, 5'RACE generated TCR alpha and TCR beta cDNA libraries bearing sample barcodes and UMIs. TCRdb itself ran the 5' RACE reads through MiXCR, one entry per CDR3 protein. This table holds roughly 310,000 distinct CDR3 sequences, 15% found once. V lost 4 bases and J lost 8, with 8 bases in between. From germline, CDR1 is KGHDR and CDR2 SFDVKD. This CDR3 spans 12 amino acids. Study-wide results and caveats: Later expanders leaned CD4+, whereas clones that contracted between day 15 and 85 were balanced CD4/CD8.

The TCR originated in a man aged 18 to 35 who had mild COVID-19 (a few samples of this study predate the infection). Cell type and time point are not known. This rearrangement joins TRBV24-1 to TRBJ1-5; weak D call: TRBD1 (5 bases). The source material was PBMCs or a T cell subset sorted from them (not recorded which). CDR3 loop: CATSEVGEPQHF. CDR3 sequence (DNA): TGTGCCACCAGTGAGGTGGGGGAGCCCCAGCATTTT.